This T cell receptor beta chain is from a study of vaccination and CD4 T cells after COVID-19. Treatment indicated: approximately 9-day PBMC culture with coronavirus spike peptide pools or control peptides (ViraFEST assay). ViraFEST relied on peptide pools to expand antigen-specific T cells; the TCRs were sequenced afterward. Sequenced with the Oncomine TCR Beta short-read assay was DNA taken from cultured CD4+ T cells. TCRdb reprocessed the PCR reads with MiXCR, giving one entry per CDR3 protein. This table holds more than 12,000 distinct CDR3 sequences, approximately 49% found once. The CDR3 has 14 residues. Per germline, CDR1 SGHTA and CDR2 FQGNSA. Between the trimmed V and J ends, which lost 6 bases and 5 bases, there was a span of 15 bases. Study conclusions and caveats: With convalescent patients, a median around 85% of reactive clones emerged solely after vaccination.

This clonotype was observed a single time. The antigen is unknown. The receptor comes from a human donor who had recovered from COVID-19. The chain joins TRBV7-2 to TRBJ2-3; the D gene is possibly TRBD2 (7 bases). The sequenced material came from CD4+ T cells from blood, cultured in vitro. CDR3 DNA: TGTGCCAGCAGACGTGCGGGGGCGAGAGATACGCAGTATTTT. Translation: CASRRAGARDTQYF.